A selection of T cell receptor beta chains follows, all from one sample in a study of cytomegalovirus exposure and HLA in healthy donors. Assay used: immunoSEQ multiplex PCR; TCRdb lists only in-frame clones, some missing. Among 150,000 to 200,000 clones, around 76% were seen once, and the ten largest hold approximately 2%. Sequencing was done on a sample of PBMCs. These receptors were collected from a man aged 25 to 45 in good health and CMV-seronegative. Both conserved end residues are part of each CDR3. D genes are given only for firm matches. Size values are once, few and many counts, or a class for expanded clones, and some rows have none.

J | size | D | V | length | CDR3 | DNA
TRBJ2-7 | - | TRBD2 | TRBV2 | 16 | CASRAGTSGRNYEQYF | TGTGCCAGCAGGGCCGGGACTAGCGGGAGAAATTACGAGCAGTACTTC
TRBJ2-1 | - | TRBD2 | TRBV29-1 | 16 | CSVVTGGLALSNEQFF | TGCAGCGTTGTGACCGGGGGACTAGCCCTTTCCAATGAGCAGTTCTTC
TRBJ1-1 | - | - | TRBV5-1 | 16 | CASSWGTGQMNTEAFF | TGCGCCAGCAGCTGGGGGACGGGACAAATGAACACTGAAGCTTTCTTT
TRBJ2-5 | - | - | TRBV5-1 | 14 | CASTVTGPQETQYF | TGCGCCAGCACCGTAACAGGGCCCCAAGAGACCCAGTACTTC
TRBJ2-6 | - | TRBD1 | TRBV7-3 | 17 | CASSEHQTGVGANVLTF | TGTGCCAGCAGCGAACACCAAACAGGGGTTGGGGCCAACGTCCTGACTTTC
TRBJ2-7 | - | - | TRBV10-1 | 13 | CASSLQGAYEQYF | TGCGCCAGCAGTTTACAGGGAGCTTACGAGCAGTACTTC
TRBJ2-7 | - | TRBD2 | TRBV4-1 | 16 | CASSHGWGGRSYEQYF | TGCGCCAGCAGCCATGGTTGGGGCGGGAGGTCCTACGAGCAGTACTTC
TRBJ2-1 | - | TRBD2 | TRBV6-1 | 15 | CASSDLAGDVDEQFF | TGTGCCAGCAGTGACCTAGCGGGAGATGTCGATGAGCAGTTCTTC
TRBJ2-7 | - | TRBD2 | TRBV19 | 15 | CASAPRGGGPYEQYF | TGTGCCAGCGCCCCGCGGGGGGGCGGTCCATACGAGCAGTACTTC
TRBJ2-2 | - | TRBD2 | TRBV15 | 15 | CATRSRAGGPGELFF | TGTGCCACCAGGAGTCGGGCGGGAGGGCCCGGGGAGCTGTTTTTT
TRBJ2-7 | few | TRBD2 | TRBV11-2 | 15 | CASSLLDGRMGEQYF | TGTGCCAGCAGCTTATTGGACGGGAGGATGGGGGAGCAGTACTTC
TRBJ2-7 | - | TRBD1 | TRBV7-9 | 14 | CASSYKTGVYEQYF | TGTGCCAGCAGCTATAAGACAGGGGTCTACGAGCAGTACTTC
TRBJ1-5 | few | - | TRBV28 | 12 | CASTPRDQPQHF | TGTGCCAGCACTCCCAGGGATCAGCCCCAGCATTTT
TRBJ1-5 | - | - | TRBV6-1 | 15 | CASRRWEEGNQPQHF | TGTGCCAGCAGGAGATGGGAGGAGGGCAATCAGCCCCAGCATTTT
TRBJ1-3 | - | - | TRBV19 | 14 | CASSHPGSGNTIYF | TGTGCCAGTAGTCACCCAGGCTCTGGAAACACCATATATTTT
TRBJ1-1 | - | - | TRBV2 | 16 | CASSEGMGAQYTEAFF | TGTGCCAGCAGTGAGGGTATGGGGGCTCAGTACACTGAAGCTTTCTTT
TRBJ2-1 | - | - | TRBV6-4 | 13 | CASSDGGLNEQFF | TGTGCCAGCAGTGACGGCGGATTAAATGAGCAGTTCTTC
TRBJ2-3 | - | - | TRBV5-4 | 12 | CASSLLTDTQYF | TGTGCCAGCAGCTTGCTAACAGATACGCAGTATTTT
TRBJ1-5 | - | - | TRBV7-2 | 15 | CASSPSWGGGQPQHF | TGTGCCAGCAGCCCGTCGTGGGGGGGCGGTCAGCCCCAGCATTTT
TRBJ2-7 | - | TRBD1 | TRBV10-3 | 16 | CAISDPGTGDSYEQYF | TGTGCCATCAGTGACCCTGGGACAGGGGATTCATACGAGCAGTACTTC
TRBJ1-4 | - | - | TRBV15 | 16 | CATSNRVGGGNEKLFF | TGTGCCACCAGTAACAGGGTAGGAGGTGGAAATGAAAAACTGTTTTTT
TRBJ1-2 | few | - | TRBV15 | 17 | CATSRDRTSGRGYGYTF | TGTGCCACCAGCAGAGATCGGACCAGTGGAAGGGGATATGGCTACACCTTC
TRBJ1-1 | - | - | TRBV5-1 | 15 | CASSLVASLNTEAFF | TGCGCCAGCAGCTTGGTTGCTAGTTTGAACACTGAAGCTTTCTTT
TRBJ1-1 | - | - | TRBV2 | 13 | CASNERMNTEAFF | TGTGCCAGCAATGAGAGAATGAACACTGAAGCTTTCTTT
TRBJ2-3 | - | - | TRBV6-1 | 16 | CASSEAKAGSTDTQYF | TGTGCCAGCAGTGAAGCGAAAGCGGGTAGCACAGATACGCAGTATTTT
TRBJ2-7 | - | TRBD1 | TRBV28 | 15 | CASNRGTGGIYEQYF | TGTGCCAGCAACCGGGGGACAGGGGGCATCTACGAGCAGTACTTC
TRBJ1-2 | - | - | TRBV19 | 13 | CASSGTREYGYTF | TGTGCCAGTAGTGGGACACGAGAATATGGCTACACCTTC
TRBJ2-7 | once | TRBD2 | TRBV19 | 15 | CASSDTSGSFYEQYF | TGTGCCAGTAGTGATACTAGCGGGAGTTTCTACGAGCAGTACTTC
TRBJ1-1 | - | TRBD1 | TRBV25-1 | 15 | CATQRQGQRGTEAFF | TGTGCCACCCAACGACAGGGTCAGAGGGGCACTGAAGCTTTCTTT
TRBJ1-2 | few | - | TRBV6-1 | 14 | CAGVGDTRAYGYTF | TGTGCCGGGGTGGGAGACACACGGGCCTATGGCTACACCTTC
TRBJ2-7 | - | TRBD1 | TRBV5-1 | 15 | CASSLEGQAAYEQYF | TGCGCCAGCAGCTTGGAGGGACAGGCGGCTTACGAGCAGTACTTC
TRBJ2-7 | - | TRBD2 | TRBV9 | 15 | CASSVAVSGIYEQYF | TGTGCCAGCAGCGTAGCGGTTAGCGGGATTTACGAGCAGTACTTC
TRBJ2-5 | - | TRBD1 | TRBV2 | 15 | CASSTGTGTEKTQYF | TGTGCCAGCAGTACCGGGACAGGGACGGAAAAGACCCAGTACTTC
TRBJ2-5 | once | - | TRBV2 | 14 | CASSERRDKETQYF | TGTGCCAGCAGTGAACGCCGGGACAAAGAGACCCAGTACTTC
TRBJ1-1 | - | TRBD1 | TRBV14 | 18 | CASSHGTGGVIRDPEAFF | TGTGCCAGCAGCCATGGGACAGGGGGGGTAATCAGGGATCCTGAAGCTTTCTTT
TRBJ2-3 | - | TRBD2 | TRBV7-3 | 15 | CASSLDSGRSDTQYF | TGTGCCAGCAGCTTAGATAGCGGGAGATCAGATACGCAGTATTTT
TRBJ2-1 | - | TRBD2 | TRBV7-9 | 13 | CASSWTAGGEQFF | TGTGCCAGCAGCTGGACCGCGGGAGGTGAGCAGTTCTTC
TRBJ1-1 | - | - | TRBV29-1 | 13 | CSVESREGTEAFF | TGCAGCGTTGAATCCAGGGAAGGGACTGAAGCTTTCTTT
TRBJ2-3 | - | - | TRBV11-2 | 14 | CASSTRGTADTQYF | TGTGCCAGCAGCACACGGGGGACGGCAGATACGCAGTATTTT
TRBJ2-5 | - | - | TRBV5-1 | 16 | CASSSGTTAHQETQYF | TGCGCCAGCAGCTCCGGGACAACCGCACACCAAGAGACCCAGTACTTC
TRBJ2-7 | once | TRBD1 | TRBV6-5 | 15 | CASSYMRQGGYEQYF | TGTGCCAGCAGTTATATGCGACAGGGTGGGTACGAGCAGTACTTC
TRBJ2-7 | once | TRBD1 | TRBV25-1 | 15 | CASSGRTGLTYEQYF | TGTGCCAGCAGTGGACGGACAGGGCTCACCTACGAGCAGTACTTC
TRBJ2-3 | - | TRBD2 | TRBV10-3 | 16 | CAISDTSGRATDTQYF | TGTGCCATCAGTGACACTAGCGGGAGGGCGACAGATACGCAGTATTTT
TRBJ2-1 | once | - | TRBV7-9 | 16 | CASSSGTLSSYNEQFF | TGTGCCAGCAGCTCGGGGACTCTCAGCTCCTACAATGAGCAGTTCTTC
TRBJ1-5 | - | - | TRBV7-9 | 14 | CASSLGEGNQPQHF | TGTGCCAGCAGCTTAGGCGAGGGTAACCAGCCCCAGCATTTT
TRBJ2-6 | - | - | TRBV5-1 | 16 | CASSLRLGAGANVLTF | TGCGCCAGCAGCTTGAGGCTGGGCGCTGGGGCCAACGTCCTGACTTTC
TRBJ2-3 | - | TRBD2 | TRBV27 | 13 | CASSQGGGDTQYF | TGTGCCAGCTCCCAGGGCGGGGGGGATACGCAGTATTTT
TRBJ2-2 | few | - | TRBV5-1 | 19 | CASSSGLLQTRSNTGELFF | TGCGCCAGCAGCTCGGGACTCCTACAAACTCGTTCGAACACCGGGGAGCTGTTTTTT
TRBJ2-7 | - | TRBD2 | TRBV5-4 | 18 | CASSLVGAGGLVSYEQYF | TGTGCCAGCAGCTTGGTTGGGGCGGGAGGCCTTGTCTCCTACGAGCAGTACTTC
TRBJ2-1 | few | TRBD2 | TRBV5-1 | 15 | CASSTVAGDYNEQFF | TGCGCCAGCAGCACCGTAGCGGGAGACTACAATGAGCAGTTCTTC
TRBJ2-3 | once | TRBD2 | TRBV27 | 18 | CASSPGLAGRMATDTQYF | TGTGCCAGCAGTCCCGGACTAGCGGGACGAATGGCTACAGATACGCAGTATTTT
TRBJ1-1 | - | - | TRBV7-7 | 16 | CASSLAVQADCTEAFF | TGTGCTAGCAGCTTAGCCGTCCAGGCCGATTGCACTGAAGCTTTCTTT
TRBJ1-3 | - | TRBD1 | TRBV9 | 14 | CASSDRGFGNTIYF | TGTGCCAGCAGCGACAGGGGGTTTGGAAACACCATATATTTT
TRBJ1-5 | few | TRBD1 | TRBV4-1 | 17 | CASSPSGPGQNNQPQHF | TGCGCCAGCAGCCCTAGTGGACCGGGACAGAACAATCAGCCCCAGCATTTT
TRBJ1-5 | few | - | TRBV7-2 | 17 | CASSLGVRIKSNQPQHF | TGTGCCAGCAGCTTAGGTGTGAGGATAAAGAGCAATCAGCCCCAGCATTTT
TRBJ2-3 | - | TRBD2 | TRBV11-2 | 15 | CASSKLAGVTDTQYF | TGTGCCAGCAGCAAACTAGCGGGAGTAACAGATACGCAGTATTTT
TRBJ1-1 | - | TRBD1 | TRBV28 | 13 | CATQGQANTEAFF | TGTGCCACCCAGGGACAGGCAAACACTGAAGCTTTCTTT
TRBJ2-7 | - | TRBD1 | TRBV28 | 14 | CASSSAGTGSEQYF | TGTGCCAGCAGTTCCGCCGGGACAGGGAGCGAGCAGTACTTC
TRBJ2-1 | once | - | TRBV19 | 14 | CASRIPGAYNEQFF | TGTGCCAGTAGGATACCTGGAGCTTACAATGAGCAGTTCTTC